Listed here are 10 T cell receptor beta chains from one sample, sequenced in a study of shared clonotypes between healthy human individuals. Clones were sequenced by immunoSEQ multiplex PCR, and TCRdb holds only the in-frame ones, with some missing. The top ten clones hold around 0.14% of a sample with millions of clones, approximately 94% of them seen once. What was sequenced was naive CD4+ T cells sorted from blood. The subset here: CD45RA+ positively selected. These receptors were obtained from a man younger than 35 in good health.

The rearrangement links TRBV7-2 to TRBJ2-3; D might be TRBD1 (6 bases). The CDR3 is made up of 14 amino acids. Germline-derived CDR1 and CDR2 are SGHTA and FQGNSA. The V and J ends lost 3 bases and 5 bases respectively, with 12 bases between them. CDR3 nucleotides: TGTGCCAGCAGCTTGCCAGGGGCGAGAGATACGCAGTATTTT. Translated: CASSLPGARDTQYF.

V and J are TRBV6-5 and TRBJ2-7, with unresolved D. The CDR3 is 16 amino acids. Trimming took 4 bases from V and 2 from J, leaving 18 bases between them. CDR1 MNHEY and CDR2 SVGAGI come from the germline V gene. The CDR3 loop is CASSSLVGLNAYEQYF. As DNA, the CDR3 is TGTGCCAGCAGTTCCCTCGTCGGATTAAATGCCTACGAGCAGTACTTC.

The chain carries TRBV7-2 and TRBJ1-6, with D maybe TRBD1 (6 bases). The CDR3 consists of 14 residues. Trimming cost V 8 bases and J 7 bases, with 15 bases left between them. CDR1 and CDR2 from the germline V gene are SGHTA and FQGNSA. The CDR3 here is CASAGEVGNSPLHF. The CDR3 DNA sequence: TGTGCCAGCGCAGGGGAAGTCGGAAATTCACCCCTCCACTTT.

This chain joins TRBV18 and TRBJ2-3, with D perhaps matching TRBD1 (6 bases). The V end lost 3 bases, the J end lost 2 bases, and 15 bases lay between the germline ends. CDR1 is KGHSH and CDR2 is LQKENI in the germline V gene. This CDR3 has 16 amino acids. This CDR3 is CASSPGATTITDTQYF. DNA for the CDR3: TGTGCCAGCTCACCGGGGGCGACTACTATCACAGATACGCAGTATTTT.

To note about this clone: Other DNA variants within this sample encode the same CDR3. The CDR3 nucleotides read TGTGCCAGCTCACCACCGGCGGGACAGGGGGCAGCCTACGAGCAGTACTTC. Its translation is CASSPPAGQGAAYEQYF. J is TRBJ2-7 and V is TRBV18, with 12 bases lining up with TRBD1. Germline lookup yields CDR1 KGHSH and CDR2 LQKENI. The junction had 5 bases not matched to a gene; V was cut back by 0 bases and J by 2 bases. The CDR3 length is 17 residues.

CDR3 sequence reads: CAWSIGVGFRGEKLFF. CDR3 DNA sequence: TGTGCCTGGAGTATTGGCGTAGGTTTTAGAGGTGAAAAACTGTTTTTT. V and J are TRBV30 and TRBJ1-4; D unresolved. V dropped 2 bases and J dropped 7 bases, with 20 bases sitting between them. This CDR3 comprises 16 residues. CDR1 GTSNPN and CDR2 SVGIG come from the germline V gene (reference sequence).

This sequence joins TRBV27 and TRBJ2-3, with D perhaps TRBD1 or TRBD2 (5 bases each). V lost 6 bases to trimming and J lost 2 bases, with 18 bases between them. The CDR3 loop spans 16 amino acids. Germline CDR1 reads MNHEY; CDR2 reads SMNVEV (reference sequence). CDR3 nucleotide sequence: TGTGCCAGCAGCCCCGGGGTACCGGGACCCACAGATACGCAGTATTTT. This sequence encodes CASSPGVPGPTDTQYF.

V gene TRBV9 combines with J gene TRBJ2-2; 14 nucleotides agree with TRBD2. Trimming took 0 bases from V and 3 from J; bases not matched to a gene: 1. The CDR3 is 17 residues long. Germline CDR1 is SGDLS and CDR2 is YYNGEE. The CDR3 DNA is TGTGCCAGCAGCGTAGGACTAGCGGGGGGGTACACCGGGGAGCTGTTTTTT. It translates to CASSVGLAGGYTGELFF.

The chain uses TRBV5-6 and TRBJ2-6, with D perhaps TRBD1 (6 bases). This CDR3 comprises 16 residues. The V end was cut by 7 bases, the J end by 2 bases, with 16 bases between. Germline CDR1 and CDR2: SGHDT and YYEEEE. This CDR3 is CASGGYRVTGANVLTF. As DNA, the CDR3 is TGTGCCAGCGGTGGATACAGGGTTACTGGGGCCAACGTCCTGACTTTC.

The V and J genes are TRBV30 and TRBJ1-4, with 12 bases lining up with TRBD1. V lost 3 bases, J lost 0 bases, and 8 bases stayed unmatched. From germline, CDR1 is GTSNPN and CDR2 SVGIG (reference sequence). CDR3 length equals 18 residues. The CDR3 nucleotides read TGTGCCTGGAGGGGACAGGGGGCGGACCGAGCAACTAATGAAAAACTGTTTTTT. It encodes CAWRGQGADRATNEKLFF.